A selection of T cell receptor beta chains follows, all from one sample in a study of Ad26.COV2.S vaccination and SARS-CoV-2 variants. The assay was immunoSEQ multiplex PCR, and TCRdb's table has in-frame clones only and misses some. Of hundreds of thousands of clones in the sample, approximately 90% are singletons; the top ten hold around 4.5%. The sequencing here drew on peripheral blood, taken in a trial of Ad26.COV2.S vaccine versus placebo. Receptors originate from a person aged 18-65 years who received the Ad26.COV2.S COVID-19 vaccine or a placebo. The conserved cysteine and the conserved F or W are not part of the CDR3 here. Fields, in order: J gene, V gene, CDR3 protein.

TRBJ2-1 | TRBV5-1 | ASSSEGEQF
TRBJ1-3 | TRBV7-7 | ASSLESSGNTIY
TRBJ2-7 | TRBV6-6 | ASSPEGGWEQY
TRBJ1-5 | TRBV28 | ASSLSQGDQPQH
TRBJ1-2 | TRBV28 | ASNSNYGYT
TRBJ1-2 | TRBV28 | ASSSVSASNYGYT
TRBJ2-3 | TRBV19 | ASSEPDPSTDTQY
TRBJ1-1 | TRBV20-1 | SASRAGADTEAF
TRBJ2-7 | TRBV11-3 | ASSLESGLNYEQY
TRBJ2-1 | TRBV9 | ASSATSGGASSFNEQF
TRBJ1-1 | TRBV4-3 | ASSQGRNTEAF
TRBJ2-7 | TRBV10-3 | AISDTAYEQY
TRBJ1-3 | TRBV15 | ATSRRGGFSGNTIY
TRBJ2-3 | TRBV19 | ASSIASSTDTQY
TRBJ1-2 | TRBV19 | ASHPPGTFHGYT
TRBJ2-2 | TRBV5-5 | ASTTLPGSSGTGELF
TRBJ1-5 | TRBV19 | ASSLPDRGDHQPQH
TRBJ2-1 | TRBV30 | AWSVWGPEQF
TRBJ1-6 | TRBV27 | ASKGSSYNSPLH
TRBJ2-7 | TRBV7-8 | ASSPNPRQGPYEQY
TRBJ2-1 | TRBV6-5 | ASSPRDSLGDEQF
TRBJ2-7 | TRBV11-2 | ASSLDGSSGNYEQY
TRBJ1-6 | TRBV28 | ASSLPRQTPLH
TRBJ2-7 | TRBV5-5 | ASSLATGTYEQY
TRBJ2-1 | TRBV7-9 | ASGDNEQF
TRBJ1-1 | TRBV6-5 | ASRRLGLTNTEAF
TRBJ1-3 | TRBV24-1 | ATSEPGPNSGNTIY
TRBJ2-7 | TRBV18 | ASSPGISYEQY
TRBJ2-7 | TRBV6-1 | ASSEAPLIESSYEQY
TRBJ1-6 | TRBV6-5 | ASSLTFTEPPLH
TRBJ1-5 | TRBV28 | ASSLGGTATNQPQH
TRBJ2-1 | TRBV28 | ASSFIGTGTDYNEQF
TRBJ2-1 | TRBV2 | ASSLNNEQF
TRBJ2-7 | TRBV7-9 | ASSSGRTGSHEQY
TRBJ2-1 | TRBV7-6 | ASSSTGTSGVDRSYNEQF
TRBJ2-3 | TRBV5-4 | ASSLALGQQQGDTQY
TRBJ2-5 | TRBV5-6 | ASSSLGTSGRVGETQY
TRBJ1-5 | TRBV18 | ASSRGGDQPQH
TRBJ2-1 | TRBV5-1 | ASSLVGGANNEQF
TRBJ1-3 | TRBV7-8 | ASSLTWTYSGNTIY
TRBJ2-1 | TRBV19 | ATRWTGTSYNEQF
TRBJ1-3 | TRBV18 | ASSPLESSGNTIY
TRBJ1-1 | TRBV9 | ASSGNPDTEAF
TRBJ2-3 | TRBV11-2 | ASSLTSPDTQY
TRBJ2-5 | TRBV15 | ATSRGRDKTQY
TRBJ1-5 | TRBV24-1 | ATPRTHSNQPQH